The following is a TCR beta chain sequence with its context. It lacks a known antigen. The read is 3 residues too short to cover the CDR3 end, so that end is filled in from the germline J gene. Per the publication, the treatment or condition label means: autologous CTL019 cells: CD19 CAR with 4-1BB and CD3 zeta domains. TCR zeta and 4-1BB costimulatory signaling domains were built into the CD19 CAR. T cells for CTL019 manufacturing were collected from peripheral blood by means of leukapheresis. The DNeasy Blood and Tissue Kit was used to extract genomic DNA from pre-infusion T cells, peripheral blood, or sorted post-infusion T cells. The germline V gene gives CDR1 as SGHRS and CDR2 as YFSETQ. V loses 1 base of germline sequence and J loses 3 bases, and the interval between the two ends is 8 bases. Spanning cysteine to phenylalanine, the CDR3 consists of 14 amino acids. Sequencing covers 33 bases of the CDR3, shown here with the frame starting at base 1.

These data are taken from a study of TET2 disruption in CD19-targeted CAR T cells listed by TCRdb under 2018. As for the study more broadly: No additional inclusion criteria were applied, and the number of samples was determined by the original clinical trial design and by sample availability.

Broader findings and caveats from the paper: The conclusions drawn about the patient's CAR T cells were based on extensive analysis of just one subject.

The immunoSEQ assay was used for deep sequencing of the TCR beta chain. The original methods were these. Clonotype frequencies were computed using only productive TCR beta rearrangements. TCRdb provides this immuneACCESS table in a form limited to in-frame rearrangements. Some clones are lacking; in checked studies, under half of them reflect an unresolved V gene, and why the rest are absent is not known. V, J and clone size derive from that table, while D and trimming were established from the DNA sequence. For this sample, the table gives under 30,000 clones. Jointly, the top ten make up about 2% of the sample.

This receptor was obtained from an older man with chronic lymphocytic leukemia. Specimen: CD8- CAR+ T cells sorted from cultured blood T cells, collected for CD19 CAR T cell therapy. Reading the label with the study, this specimen's cell subset or site is: CD8-negative CAR-positive T cells from the infusion product. In this chain, TRBV5-1 is recombined with TRBJ1-3, with the D segment identity uncertain. CDR3 region: CASSLSPFGNTIYF. The CDR3 DNA, read in part, is TGCGCCAGCAGCTTGTCCCCCTTTGGAAACACC. Joined to the reference TRBV5-1 and TRBJ1-3 proteins, this CDR3 gives the full variable domain: KAGVTQTPRYLIKTRGQQVTLSCSPISGHRSVSWYQQTPGQGLQFLFEYFSETQRNKGNFPGRFSGRQFSNSRSEMNVSTLELGDSALYLCASSLSPFGNTIYFGEGSWLTVV.